Below, one T cell receptor beta chain is given with its context. The antigen remains unidentified. This sample is drawn from a study of T cell responses to AZD1222 COVID-19 vaccine. General observations from the study: Regions left unmutated in variants are reportedly the target of nearly half of spike-specific TCRs. Just a handful of people given AZD1222 tested seropositive at baseline. Elevations in Spike-specific TCR breadth and depth followed administration of two AZD1222 doses. A mostly white British donor set with more females was recruited, and clonal diversity was possibly underestimated.

The table came from immunoSEQ multiplex PCR; TCRdb's copy has only in-frame clones and leaves some out. The table records some 64,000 clones, approximately 80% of them present only once. The CDR3 loop spans 16 amino acids. The germline V and J ends were trimmed by 3 bases and 8 bases, with 20 bases remaining between them. The germline CDR1 and CDR2 sequences are MGHDK and SYGVNS. The chain employs TRBV25-1 and TRBJ2-1; the D gene is possibly TRBD1 (7 bases). The sequencing used peripheral blood, collected on day 0 of AZD1222 vaccination. This TCR came from an adult in good health. CDR3 DNA: TGTGCCAGCAGTGATATGGGAACAGGAGGGGGCGATGAGCAGTTCTTC. Translating gives CASSDMGTGGGDEQFF.